The rows below give T cell receptor beta chains drawn from one sample of a study of control samples from healthy donors and cancer patients. The table came from immunoSEQ multiplex PCR; TCRdb's copy has only in-frame clones and leaves some out. The repertoire has under 150,000 clones, around nine tenths of them found once; the top ten carry about 11%. Sequenced input: blood. Receptor source: a young man in good health. CDR3s include the opening cysteine and the closing phenylalanine or tryptophan. The order of the fields is D gene, J gene, clone size, V gene, CDR3 protein, CDR3 DNA. A D gene is named only where the DNA matches it firmly. Clone size is not always given. Where it is, it says once, few, many or a class for expanded clones.

-	TRBJ2-7	-	TRBV7-8	CASSGSSGVNYEQYF	TGTGCCAGCAGCGGCTCTTCGGGAGTGAACTACGAGCAGTACTTC
-	TRBJ1-1	once	TRBV29-1	CSVTGSTEAFF	TGCAGCGTTACGGGGAGCACTGAAGCTTTCTTT
TRBD2	TRBJ2-5	-	TRBV19	CASSMTSGSNQETQYF	TGTGCCAGTAGTATGACTAGCGGGAGTAACCAAGAGACCCAGTACTTC
TRBD2	TRBJ2-1	-	TRBV6-4	CASSESGTHNEQFF	TGTGCCAGCAGTGAAAGCGGGACCCACAATGAGCAGTTCTTC
TRBD1	TRBJ2-3	-	TRBV7-6	CASSPRTGSYPDTQYF	TGTGCCAGCAGCCCGAGGACAGGGTCGTACCCAGATACGCAGTATTTT
-	TRBJ1-5	-	TRBV2	CASCSEGWNQPQHF	TGTGCCAGCTGTTCCGAGGGTTGGAATCAGCCCCAGCATTTT
-	TRBJ1-5	-	TRBV11-2	CASSLFQGDNQPQHF	TGTGCCAGCAGCTTGTTTCAAGGAGACAATCAGCCCCAGCATTTT
TRBD1	TRBJ2-7	-	TRBV29-1	CSVRQGHYDEQYF	TGCAGCGTTAGACAGGGCCACTATGACGAGCAGTACTTC
-	TRBJ1-3	-	TRBV6-5	CASRGSWGGNTIYF	TGTGCCAGCAGAGGGAGCTGGGGAGGAAACACCATATATTTT
-	TRBJ2-2	-	TRBV7-2	CASRGRGRNTGELFF	TGTGCCAGCCGGGGCCGTGGTAGGAACACCGGGGAGCTGTTTTTT
-	TRBJ2-3	-	TRBV7-9	CASSSPRGKGRTDTQYF	TGTGCCAGCAGCTCCCCCCGGGGGAAGGGAAGGACAGATACGCAGTATTTT
TRBD1	TRBJ2-7	-	TRBV15	CATSRVDRDGGEQYF	TGTGCCACCAGCAGAGTTGACAGGGACGGTGGCGAGCAGTACTTC
-	TRBJ2-4	-	TRBV24-1	CATSDFWRENIQYF	TGTGCCACCAGTGATTTCTGGCGGGAAAACATTCAGTACTTC
TRBD1	TRBJ1-1	-	TRBV5-8	CASSSVGTGTGLLVTEAFF	TGTGCCAGCAGCTCAGTGGGTACCGGGACAGGGTTGTTGGTCACTGAAGCTTTCTTT